This T cell receptor (beta chain) derives from a study of human T cells and chemical hapten exposure. Looking at the study overall: Across samples, TCR yields varied, mostly owing to small differences in pooled library volumes.

Findings and limits, study-wide: Sensitization with DPC brought no change to TCRs above 1 in 1000 in frequency.

The library put unique molecular identifiers onto individual cDNA molecules. As originally analysed: Sampled TCR counts reached a median of 95,638 per sample, with values ranging from roughly 20,000 to 750,000. TCRdb re-called the 5' RACE reads through MiXCR, storing one row per CDR3 protein. The V and J calls and clone size are TCRdb's, not the authors'. The sample holds about 81,000 distinct CDR3 sequences, roughly 8% seen once. This clonotype has at least ten counts. Its specificity is unknown. This CDR3 comprises 17 residues. V shed 2 bases and J shed 7 bases, with 20 bases lying between them. RNA extraction used unfractionated whole blood as the source of total RNA.

The receptor's source is a male donor in good health. The chain has TRBV12-3 or TRBV12-4 and TRBJ1-4, with a possible D match to TRBD1 (5 bases). CDR3 coding DNA: TGTGCCAGCAGTTTATACTTGACGGGACCGCCCAGTGAAAAACTGTTTTTT. It specifies CASSLYLTGPPSEKLFF.